This T cell receptor beta chain was recorded in a study of shared clonotypes between healthy human individuals. V lost 3 bases to trimming and J lost 11 bases, with 16 bases between them. Germline lookup yields CDR1 SEHNR and CDR2 FQNEAQ (reference sequence). The CDR3 sequence is 13 residues long. Clones were read by immunoSEQ multiplex PCR, and TCRdb kept only the in-frame ones, dropping some. Of around 600,000 clones in the sample, 97% were seen once. This receptor was obtained from a woman in her 30s in good health. The chain carries TRBV7-9 and TRBJ1-1; TRBD1 is a possible D gene (5 bases). The sample was naive CD4+ T cells sorted from blood. The subset here: CD45RA+ positively selected. The CDR3 sequence is CASSFATGSGAFF. In DNA, the CDR3 is TGTGCCAGCAGCTTCGCTACAGGTTCGGGGGCTTTCTTT.